The 24 T cell receptor beta chains in this list originate from one sample, sequenced in a study of long-term antiretroviral therapy in people with HIV. Survey level was the resolution at which the v3.0 immunoSEQ assay ran. TCRdb's copy holds only in-frame clones and misses some; the assay was immunoSEQ multiplex PCR. The table lists 20,000 or so clones, around 75% of them singletons, with approximately 9% in the top ten. Sequenced here: unsorted PBMCs, sampled 0.5 years before starting antiretroviral therapy. These TCRs come from a man between 18 and 35 years old with HIV.

The V and J genes are TRBV5-4 and TRBJ1-1; D not resolved. V was trimmed by 6 bases and J by 1 base, leaving 13 bases between them. There are 14 residues in the CDR3. The germline gives CDR1 SGHNT, CDR2 YYREEE (reference sequence). The CDR3: CASTPLDGNTEAFF. CDR3 sequence (DNA): TGTGCCAGCACCCCCCTGGACGGGAACACTGAAGCTTTCTTT.

The chain joins TRBV5-1 to TRBJ2-7, with a possible D match to TRBD1 (6 bases). V shed 5 bases and J shed 5 bases, with 23 bases lying between them. CDR3 length: 16 amino acids. In germline, CDR1 is SGHRS, CDR2 YFSETQ. CDR3: CASSMIADRPSDEQYF. In DNA form, the CDR3 reads TGCGCCAGCAGTATGATAGCCGACAGGCCAAGCGACGAGCAGTACTTC.

The chain joins TRBV15 to TRBJ1-5; D is ambiguous. CDR3 length: 14 amino acids. Trimming left V 4 bases short and J 6 bases short, with 13 bases between. Germline CDR1 reads LNHNV; CDR2 reads YYDKDF (reference sequence). In DNA, the CDR3 is TGTGCCACCAGCAAGGACTGGGCGGCTCAGCCCCAGCATTTT. It encodes CATSKDWAAQPQHF.

The chain has TRBV5-1 and TRBJ1-2; 10 bases are a match to TRBD1. Germline V gene lookup returns CDR1 SGHRS and CDR2 YFSETQ. This CDR3 has 15 amino acids. Trimming at V came to 9 bases and at J to 3 bases, leaving 11 bases not matched to a gene. This chain's CDR3 is CATMTGGALDYGYTF. CDR3 coding DNA: TGCGCCACTATGACAGGGGGCGCTTTGGACTATGGCTACACCTTC. Combining the CDR3 with reference TRBV5-1 and TRBJ1-2 gives the whole variable domain KAGVTQTPRYLIKTRGQQVTLSCSPISGHRSVSWYQQTPGQGLQFLFEYFSETQRNKGNFPGRFSGRQFSNSRSEMNVSTLELGDSALYLCATMTGGALDYGYTFGSGTRLTVV.

V and J are TRBV9 and TRBJ1-1, with D uncertain. The CDR3 covers 14 residues. Germline V gene sequence: CDR1 SGDLS, CDR2 YYNGEE. V lost 0 bases and J 3 bases, leaving 9 bases between the germline ends. The CDR3 nucleotides read TGTGCCAGCAGCGTAGGGCTCCCCGACACTGAAGCTTTCTTT. This encodes CASSVGLPDTEAFF.

V is TRBV27 and J is TRBJ1-2; D is undetermined. The CDR3 has 13 residues. Germline V lookup: CDR1 MNHEY, CDR2 SMNVEV (reference sequence). Trimming left V 2 bases short and J 4 bases short, with 8 bases between. CDR3 DNA: TGTGCCAGCAGTTTAAGGCCAGCCTATGGCTACACCTTC. This codes for CASSLRPAYGYTF.

The chain joins TRBV4-3 to TRBJ2-7; 15 nucleotides line up with TRBD2. The CDR3 has 17 residues. V gave up 0 bases and J gave up 6 bases; unmatched junction bases: 6. Germline lookup yields CDR1 LGHNA and CDR2 YSLEER. DNA of the CDR3: TGCGCCAGCAGCCAAGACTCTGGACTAGCGGGAGGGAGCGAGCAGTACTTC. As protein: CASSQDSGLAGGSEQYF.

J is TRBJ2-7 and V is TRBV5-1; 13 nucleotides line up with TRBD2. CDR1 SGHRS and CDR2 YFSETQ come from the germline V gene. Germline trimming cut 4 bases from V and 0 bases from J; bases unmatched to any gene: 7. This CDR3 has 17 amino acids. The CDR3 region has the DNA TGCGCCAGCAGCATCCGTGGACTAGCGGGGGACTCCTACGAGCAGTACTTC. Its protein product is CASSIRGLAGDSYEQYF.

J is TRBJ1-1 and V is TRBV5-1; D remains unclear. Germline lookup yields CDR1 SGHRS and CDR2 YFSETQ. Trimming stripped 2 bases from V and 0 bases from J, with 8 bases between. The CDR3 loop spans 14 amino acids. Written as DNA, the CDR3 is TGCGCCAGCAGCTTAACACTGATGAACACTGAAGCTTTCTTT. Encoded protein: CASSLTLMNTEAFF.

This clone appeared a single time. The chain uses TRBV5-6 and TRBJ2-7; D unresolved. The CDR3 has 15 residues. Germline V lookup: CDR1 SGHDT, CDR2 YYEEEE. V gave up 0 bases and J gave up 5 bases, with 15 bases separating them. As DNA, the CDR3 is TGTGCCAGCAGCTTGGTGGCCTTCTCCCTCCACGAGCAGTACTTC. This sequence encodes CASSLVAFSLHEQYF.

The chain is built from TRBV7-2 and TRBJ2-1; D gene unclear. Per germline, CDR1 SGHTA and CDR2 FQGNSA. The CDR3 extends over 15 amino acids. The V gene lost 7 bases and the J gene lost 9 bases, with 22 bases spanning the gap. The CDR3, as DNA: TGTGCCAGCACGCTGAAAAGACTCCCTGGCCTTGAGCAGTTCTTC. As protein: CASTLKRLPGLEQFF.

The CDR3 sequence is CASSLMNTGELFF. As DNA, the CDR3 is TGTGCCAGCAGCTTGATGAACACCGGGGAGCTGTTTTTT. V usage is TRBV5-8 and J usage is TRBJ2-2, with D uncertain. V was cut by 1 base and J by 1 base, with 2 bases left in between. CDR1 is SGHTS, CDR2 YDEGEE, per germline. This CDR3 is 13 amino acids long.

V gene TRBV5-1 combines with J gene TRBJ1-1; 8 positions agree with TRBD1. The CDR3 sequence is 17 residues long. Losses at the gene ends were 0 bases for V and 2 bases for J; bases not matched to a gene: 9. Germline-derived CDR1 and CDR2 are SGHRS and YFSETQ. The CDR3 coding sequence is TGCGCCAGCAGCTTGGGGCAGGGGGCATTCACTAACACTGAAGCTTTCTTT. Translated: CASSLGQGAFTNTEAFF.

The rearrangement uses TRBV13 and TRBJ2-7, with a weak D call TRBD1 (8 bases). The CDR3 consists of 14 residues. V was pared by 6 bases and J by 2 bases, with 14 bases between. Germline V CDR1 and CDR2: PRHDT, FYEKMQ (reference sequence). The DNA of the CDR3 is TGTGCCAGCAGGATACAGGGGGGGACCTACGAGCAGTACTTC. This gives the protein CASRIQGGTYEQYF.

J is TRBJ1-2 and V is TRBV7-2; no reliable D call. Trimming removed 3 bases from V and 3 bases from J, with 26 bases in between. This CDR3 has 19 amino acids. Looked up from germline, CDR1 is SGHTA and CDR2 is FQGNSA. The CDR3 reads CASSFKTIEARSRYYGYTF. Written as DNA, the CDR3 is TGTGCCAGCAGCTTCAAAACCATCGAAGCGCGGTCGCGGTACTATGGCTACACCTTC.

This chain uses TRBV7-9 with TRBJ2-5; D call uncertain. The germline gives CDR1 SEHNR, CDR2 FQNEAQ (reference sequence). The CDR3 is made up of 14 amino acids. The V end was cut by 4 bases, the J end by 2 bases, with 11 bases between. CDR3 protein: CASSSPGGQETQYF. In DNA form, the CDR3 reads TGTGCCAGCAGCTCCCCAGGTGGTCAAGAGACCCAGTACTTC. The variable domain in full, with the rest retrieved from reference TRBV7-9 and TRBJ2-5, is DTGVSQNPRHKITKRGQNVTFRCDPISEHNRLYWYRQTLGQGPEFLTYFQNEAQLEKSRLLSDRFSAERPKGSFSTLEIQRTEQGDSAMYLCASSSPGGQETQYFGPGTRLLVL.

V is TRBV27 and J is TRBJ2-1; D is possibly TRBD2 (5 bases). Between the trimmed V and J ends, which lost 2 bases and 4 bases, there was a span of 9 bases. The CDR3 runs to 14 residues. In germline, CDR1 is MNHEY, CDR2 SMNVEV (reference sequence). CDR3 in amino acids: CASSLGLDYNEQFF. Written as DNA, the CDR3 is TGTGCCAGCAGTTTAGGACTGGATTACAATGAGCAGTTCTTC.

The chain couples TRBV7-8 to TRBJ2-2; 8 bases line up with TRBD2. Germline CDR1 SGHVS, CDR2 FQNEAQ. The CDR3 runs to 17 residues. Trimming removed 5 bases from V and 5 bases from J; junction bases left unmatched: 13. In nucleotides, the CDR3 is TGTGCCAGCAGCCCCACGTTCAGCGGGAGTTGGACCGGGGAGCTGTTTTTT. It yields the protein CASSPTFSGSWTGELFF.

V usage is TRBV4-3 and J usage is TRBJ1-5; D is uncertain. The CDR3 is 12 amino acids. V lost 3 bases, J lost 2 bases, and 2 bases lay in between. Germline V lookup: CDR1 LGHNA, CDR2 YSLEER. CDR3 region: CASSQGNQPQHF. In nucleotides, the CDR3 is TGCGCCAGCAGCCAGGGCAATCAGCCCCAGCATTTT.

Only a few counts were recorded for this clone. The chain links TRBV27 to TRBJ2-2; TRBD1 matches 7 bases. Germline V gene sequence: CDR1 MNHEY, CDR2 SMNVEV (reference sequence). Trimming removed 8 bases from V and 7 bases from J; junction bases left unmatched: 10. The CDR3 is 14 amino acids. CDR3 bases: TGTGCCAGCTTTCCACAGGGGAGCGGCGGGGAGCTGTTTTTT. This codes for CASFPQGSGGELFF.

J is TRBJ1-5 and V is TRBV27; TRBD1 matches 9 bases. J gave up 11 bases and V 6 bases, and 14 bases lay outside the gene matches. From germline, CDR1 is MNHEY and CDR2 SMNVEV (reference sequence). CDR3 length: 15 residues. The CDR3 nucleotides are TGTGCCAGCAGAAGGACAGGGGAGAACCTTTGGGCCCAGCATTTT. Protein product: CASRRTGENLWAQHF.

In this sample, this clone turned up a few times. The chain is built from TRBV19 and TRBJ1-2; D unresolved. The V end lost 6 bases, the J end lost 8 bases, and 19 bases lay between the germline ends. Germline V gene lookup returns CDR1 LNHDA and CDR2 SQIVND (reference sequence). The CDR3 is made up of 14 amino acids. Here the CDR3 DNA reads TGTGCCAGTAGGGAGAGAGTGGTTGCCCAAGGCTACACCTTC. Translated, it gives CASRERVVAQGYTF. Complete variable domain (other parts from reference TRBV19 and TRBJ1-2): DGGITQSPKYLFRKEGQNVTLSCEQNLNHDAMYWYRQDPGQGLRLIYYSQIVNDFQKGDIAEGYSVSREKKESFPLTVTSAQKNPTAFYLCASRERVVAQGYTFGSGTRLTVV.

The chain recombines TRBV7-6 with TRBJ2-7; D assignment may be TRBD1 or TRBD2 (5 bases each). The CDR3 is made up of 13 amino acids. Germline V gene lookup returns CDR1 SGHVS and CDR2 FNYEAQ. V was clipped by 1 base and J by 7 bases, with 11 bases between them. CDR3 bases: TGTGCCAGCAGCTTAGGACAGAGAGGGGAGCAGTACTTC. Translation gives CASSLGQRGEQYF.

This chain uses TRBV11-2 with TRBJ2-3; 10 positions match TRBD2. The V gene's germline CDR1 is SGHAT and CDR2 FQNNGV. V shed 3 bases, J shed 3 bases, and the junction held 9 bases outside the gene matches. The CDR3 has 17 amino acids. CDR3 in DNA: TGTGCCAGCAGCTTTTTGTCTAGCGGGGGTCTTACAGATACGCAGTATTTT. Its protein is CASSFLSSGGLTDTQYF.